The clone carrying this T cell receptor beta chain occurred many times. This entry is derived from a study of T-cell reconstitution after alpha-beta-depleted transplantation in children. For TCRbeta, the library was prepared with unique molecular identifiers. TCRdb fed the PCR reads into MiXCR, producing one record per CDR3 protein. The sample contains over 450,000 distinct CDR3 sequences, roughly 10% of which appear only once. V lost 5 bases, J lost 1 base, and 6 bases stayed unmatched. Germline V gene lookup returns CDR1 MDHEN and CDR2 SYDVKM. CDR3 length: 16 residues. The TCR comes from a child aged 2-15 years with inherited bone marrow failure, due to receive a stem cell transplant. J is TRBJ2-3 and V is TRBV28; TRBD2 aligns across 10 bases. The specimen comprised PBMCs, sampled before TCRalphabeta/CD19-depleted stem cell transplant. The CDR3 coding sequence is TGTGCCAGCAGTCCCGGGACTAGCGTCCGCACAGATACGCAGTATTTT. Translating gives CASSPGTSVRTDTQYF.